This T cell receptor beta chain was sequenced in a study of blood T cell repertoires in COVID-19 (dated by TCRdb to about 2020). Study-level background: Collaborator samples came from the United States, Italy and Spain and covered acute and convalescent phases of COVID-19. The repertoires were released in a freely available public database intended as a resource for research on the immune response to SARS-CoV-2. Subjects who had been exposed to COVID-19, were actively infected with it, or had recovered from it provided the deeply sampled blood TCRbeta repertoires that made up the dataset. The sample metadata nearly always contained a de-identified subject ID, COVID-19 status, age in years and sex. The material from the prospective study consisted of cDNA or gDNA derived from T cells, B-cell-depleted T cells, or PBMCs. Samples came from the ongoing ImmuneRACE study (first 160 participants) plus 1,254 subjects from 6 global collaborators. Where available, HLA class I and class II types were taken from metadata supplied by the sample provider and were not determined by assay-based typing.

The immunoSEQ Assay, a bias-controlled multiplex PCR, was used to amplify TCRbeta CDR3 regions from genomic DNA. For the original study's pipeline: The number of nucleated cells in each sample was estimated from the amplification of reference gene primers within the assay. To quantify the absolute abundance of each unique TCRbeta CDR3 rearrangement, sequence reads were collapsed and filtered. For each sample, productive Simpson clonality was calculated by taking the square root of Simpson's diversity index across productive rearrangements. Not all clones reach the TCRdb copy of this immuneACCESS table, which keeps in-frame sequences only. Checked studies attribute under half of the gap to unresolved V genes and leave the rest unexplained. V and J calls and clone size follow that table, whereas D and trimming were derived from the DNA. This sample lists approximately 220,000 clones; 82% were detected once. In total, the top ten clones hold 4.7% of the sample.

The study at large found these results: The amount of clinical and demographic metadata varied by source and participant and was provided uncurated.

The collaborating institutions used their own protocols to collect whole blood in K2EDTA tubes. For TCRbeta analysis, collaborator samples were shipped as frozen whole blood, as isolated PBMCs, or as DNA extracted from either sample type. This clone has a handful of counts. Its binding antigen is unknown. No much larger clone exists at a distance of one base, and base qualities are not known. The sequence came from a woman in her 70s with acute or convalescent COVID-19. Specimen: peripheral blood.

The sequenced DNA is TGTGCCAGTAGCCGCGTGGGGACAGGGGACTCACCCCTCCACTTT. Protein translation: CASSRVGTGDSPLHF. The chain is made from TRBV19 and TRBJ1-6; TRBD1 aligns with 10 central bases. The cysteine opens and the phenylalanine closes a CDR3 of 15 amino acids. Only the CDR3 portion is preserved as DNA: 45 bases, with reading frame beginning at the first base. V lost 6 bases and J lost 10 bases, and the count of bases not matched to a germline gene is 9. For CDR1 and CDR2, the germline V gene (reference sequence) lists LNHDA and SQIVND.